This T cell receptor (beta chain) is drawn from a study of cytomegalovirus exposure and HLA in healthy donors. Study-wide findings and caveats: After further analysis at a later stage, 16,951 TCR beta sequences were associated with HLA alleles at 0.05 false discovery rate.

60 Vbeta and 13 Jbeta primers were used in PCR. Sequencing used immunoSEQ multiplex PCR; TCRdb keeps in-frame clones, though not all of them. The data hold approximately 260,000 clones, with 70% to 90% observed a single time. Germline V gene sequence: CDR1 GTSNPN, CDR2 SVGIG (reference sequence). There are 18 residues in the CDR3. Unmatched junction bases numbered 21, after V lost 2 bases and J lost 9 bases. Comments on this clone: Its target is unknown.

Input material: PBMCs. This receptor was identified in a woman aged 40 to 50 in good health and CMV-seropositive. V is TRBV30 and J is TRBJ2-1; 8 nucleotides match TRBD2. The CDR3 DNA is TGTGCCTGGAGTCCTTTTCCTCGGGGGGGACTCCGGGTCGGTGAGCAGTTCTTC. Amino acids: CAWSPFPRGGLRVGEQFF.